This TCR beta chain came from a study of a mutant IDH1 vaccine in newly diagnosed glioma. Overall study context: Patients were pretreated with radiotherapy, temozolomide, or both, mostly both. Whole-study results and caveats: Across multiple MHC alleles, 90% to 95% of patients had vaccine-induced responses.

Regarding this clone: Its antigen is currently unknown.

The V segment lost 5 bases and the J segment 7 bases; nucleotides outside the gene matches: 12. The CDR3 loop spans 16 amino acids. Germline CDR1 and CDR2: SGHTA and FQGNSA. Regarding time point: week 11, during vaccination. In the vaccine, a single dose held 300 ug of the mutant IDH1 20-mer peptide, along with topical imiquimod. Astrocytomas that were new, WHO grade 3 or 4, IDH1-mutant and ATRX-lost were present in the donors. TCRdb's table, derived via immunoSEQ multiplex PCR, lists solely in-frame clones and lacks some. This sample has some 130,000 clones, with around three quarters found just once.

This material consisted of PBMCs, taken from a glioma patient whose treatment included an IDH1 peptide vaccine. The clonotype originates from a man in his forties with glioma. V is TRBV7-2 and J is TRBJ1-2; TRBD1 agrees at 11 bases. CDR3 sequence: CASSIGQGAREGGYTF. The CDR3 region has the DNA TGTGCCAGCAGCATAGGACAGGGGGCGCGGGAGGGTGGCTACACCTTC.